Following are 21 T cell receptor beta chains from one sample sequenced in a study of blood T cells in healthy people across ages. Primed by a sample-barcoded 5' primer and a J-beta primer mix, a second PCR proceeded for about 7 to 11 cycles. TCRdb passed the 5' RACE reads through MiXCR, listing each CDR3 protein once. Among under 2,000,000 distinct CDR3 sequences listed, about 50% were seen once. The sequencing input was blood. These receptors originate from a woman in her thirties or forties in good health.

This chain uses TRBV6-5 with TRBJ1-2, with TRBD1 as a possible D gene (5 bases). CDR1 is MNHEY and CDR2 is SVGAGI in the germline V gene. The CDR3 runs 14 residues. Trimming removed 0 bases at V and 8 bases at J, with 13 bases between. The CDR3 DNA reads as TGTGCCAGCAGTTACTCTATGGGGGACCAGGGCTACACCTTC. Translation: CASSYSMGDQGYTF.

The chain combines TRBV20-1 with TRBJ2-2; 8 bases align to TRBD1. Germline V gives CDR1 DFQATT, CDR2 SNEGSKA (reference sequence). The CDR3 has 13 amino acids. The V gene end was trimmed by 4 bases and the J gene end by 4 bases; junction bases not matched to a gene: 2. The CDR3 DNA is TGCAGTGCTACCGACAGGGGCACCGGGGAGCTGTTTTTT. This translates into CSATDRGTGELFF.

Of note for this clonotype: One end of the junction varies from germline; a read error may be responsible. V is TRBV5-1 and J is TRBJ2-5; D gene ambiguous. The CDR3 length is 16 residues. Germline V gene data show CDR1 as SGHRS and CDR2 as YFSETQ. The CDR3 region is CASSPLGAVYQEAQYF. The CDR3 coding sequence is TGCGCCAGCAGCCCGCTTGGCGCGGTCTACCAAGAGGCCCAGTACTTC.

The chain couples TRBV7-3 to TRBJ2-5; D not resolved. The CDR3 consists of 17 residues. CDR1 and CDR2 from the germline V gene are SGHTA and FQGTGA. V lost 4 bases, J lost 9 bases, and 27 bases lay in between. CDR3 loop: CASSSIYNPRPRRAQYF. The CDR3 nucleotides are TGTGCCAGCAGCTCCATATATAACCCCCGTCCAAGAAGAGCCCAGTACTTC.

This clonotype occurred a few times. The chain carries TRBV20-1 and TRBJ1-6, with 8 bases identical to TRBD1. CDR1 and CDR2 from the germline V gene are DFQATT and SNEGSKA (reference sequence). CDR3 length: 16 amino acids. J lost 4 bases, V lost 1 base, and 6 bases had no gene match. CDR3 nucleotide sequence: TGCAGTGCTAGAGGACCAGGGGGCCTTTATAATTCACCCCTCCACTTT. The encoded protein is CSARGPGGLYNSPLHF.

The gene calls are TRBV7-9 and TRBJ2-1, with D maybe TRBD2 (6 bases). Germline V gives CDR1 SEHNR, CDR2 FQNEAQ (reference sequence). The V end lost 6 bases, the J end lost 7 bases, and 25 bases lay between the germline ends. This CDR3 has 17 residues. CDR3 residues: CASRPQTDNHRGNEQFF. CDR3 sequence (DNA): TGTGCCAGCAGGCCCCAGACCGACAACCACCGGGGGAATGAGCAGTTCTTC. Drawing the rest from reference TRBV7-9 and TRBJ2-1, the complete variable domain is DTGVSQNPRHKITKRGQNVTFRCDPISEHNRLYWYRQTLGQGPEFLTYFQNEAQLEKSRLLSDRFSAERPKGSFSTLEIQRTEQGDSAMYLCASRPQTDNHRGNEQFFGPGTRLTVL.

The genes are TRBV2 and TRBJ1-2; D possibly corresponds to TRBD1 (5 bases). Per the germline V gene, CDR1 is SNHLY and CDR2 is FYNNEI. CDR3 size: 14 residues. Trimming took off 10 bases at V and 6 bases at J, with 21 bases between the two ends. CDR3 sequence: CAIKRGEYFDGYTF. DNA for the CDR3: TGTGCCATCAAAAGAGGGGAGTATTTCGATGGCTACACCTTC.

The rearrangement joins TRBV18 to TRBJ2-3, with a tentative D call TRBD2 (7 bases). CDR3 length equals 18 residues. Germline V gene data show CDR1 as KGHSH and CDR2 as LQKENI. V was cut by 1 base and J by 2 bases, with 19 bases left in between. CDR3 amino acids: CASSPLRGRDTVTDTQYF. The CDR3, as DNA: TGTGCCAGCTCACCACTGCGGGGGCGAGATACAGTCACAGATACGCAGTATTTT.

The J gene is TRBJ2-3, the V gene TRBV6-5; D possibly corresponds to TRBD1 (6 bases). The CDR3 is 15 amino acids. V dropped 2 bases and J dropped 4 bases, with 13 bases sitting between them. CDR1 MNHEY and CDR2 SVGAGI come from the germline V gene. The CDR3 reads CASSYKPGVADTQYF. The CDR3 DNA follows: TGTGCCAGCAGTTACAAGCCAGGGGTGGCAGATACGCAGTATTTT.

The chain recombines TRBV2 with TRBJ1-4; no clear D. This CDR3 has 14 amino acids. The germline CDR1 and CDR2 sequences are SNHLY and FYNNEI. The germline V and J ends were trimmed by 7 bases and 8 bases, with 17 bases remaining between them. The CDR3 sequence: CASIGDGGYEKLFF. In DNA form, the CDR3 reads TGTGCCAGCATTGGGGATGGAGGTTACGAAAAACTGTTTTTT.

CDR3 nucleotides: TGCAGTGCTAGACCCCTTGCTAGCGGGGGTCGTGAGCAGTTCTTC. Encoded protein: CSARPLASGGREQFF. This sequence joins TRBV20-1 and TRBJ2-1, with 10 bases that match TRBD2. The CDR3 spans 15 residues. V gave up 2 bases and J gave up 9 bases; unmatched junction bases: 10. Germline CDR1 is DFQATT and CDR2 is SNEGSKA (reference sequence).

The chain has TRBV9 and TRBJ2-6; D gene uncertain. The V gene lost 6 bases and the J gene lost 0 bases, with 7 bases spanning the gap. This CDR3 region has 14 residues. Germline V CDR1 and CDR2: SGDLS, YYNGEE. The CDR3 DNA reads TGTGCCAGCACCGGAAACTCTGGGGCCAACGTCCTGACTTTC. It yields the protein CASTGNSGANVLTF.

V gene TRBV9 combines with J gene TRBJ2-5; weak D call: TRBD1 (6 bases). The germline CDR1 and CDR2 sequences are SGDLS and YYNGEE. V was clipped by 2 bases and J by 1 base, with 9 bases between them. The CDR3 contains 14 residues. The CDR3 sequence is CASSVARGQETQYF. For the CDR3, the DNA is TGTGCCAGCAGCGTTGCCAGGGGCCAAGAGACCCAGTACTTC.

This chain links TRBV7-2 with TRBJ1-2; 9 nucleotides line up with TRBD1. The CDR3 is 16 amino acids. CDR1 is SGHTA and CDR2 is FQGNSA in the germline V gene. V lost 3 bases to trimming and J lost 3 bases; unmatched junction nucleotides: 8. CDR3 DNA sequence: TGTGCCAGCAGCTTTACCGGGACAGGGCTAGACTATGGCTACACCTTC. Its protein is CASSFTGTGLDYGYTF. Full variable domain (rest looked up from reference TRBV7-2 and TRBJ1-2): GAGVSQSPSNKVTEKGKDVELRCDPISGHTALYWYRQSLGQGLEFLIYFQGNSAPDKSGLPSDRFSAERTGGSVSTLTIQRTQQEDSAVYLCASSFTGTGLDYGYTFGSGTRLTVV.

V and J are TRBV28 and TRBJ2-4, with 10 positions matching TRBD1. The length of the CDR3 is 16 residues. J gave up 1 base and V 5 bases, and 5 bases lay outside the gene matches. The germline V gene encodes CDR1 MDHEN and CDR2 SYDVKM. CDR3 in DNA: TGTGCCAGCAGTCCCCCGGGACAGGGGGCCAAAAACATTCAGTACTTC. It yields the protein CASSPPGQGAKNIQYF.

The chain employs TRBV5-6 and TRBJ2-1; 8 nucleotides align to TRBD1. Trimming at V came to 1 base and at J to 6 bases, leaving 6 bases not matched to a gene. Germline loops: CDR1 SGHDT, CDR2 YYEEEE. This CDR3 has 15 amino acids. This CDR3 is CASSLIGQGPNEQFF. CDR3 DNA sequence: TGTGCCAGCAGCTTGATAGGACAGGGTCCCAATGAGCAGTTCTTC.

This clonotype has only a few counts. This rearrangement joins TRBV27 to TRBJ2-7; no firm D call. Germline lookup yields CDR1 MNHEY and CDR2 SMNVEV (reference sequence). The CDR3 consists of 13 residues. The V and J ends lost 4 bases and 3 bases respectively, with 10 bases between them. Written as DNA, the CDR3 is TGTGCCAGCAGTTCCCGACCCCACTACGAGCAGTACTTC. This codes for CASSSRPHYEQYF.

The chain has TRBV20-1 and TRBJ2-3, with 14 bases fitting TRBD2. The CDR3 length is 15 residues. Trimming took 1 base from V and 8 from J; bases not matched to a gene: 5. CDR1 DFQATT and CDR2 SNEGSKA come from the germline V gene (reference sequence). CDR3 in amino acids: CSARAPGLAGVTQYF. CDR3 nucleotides: TGCAGTGCTAGAGCTCCGGGACTAGCGGGAGTTACGCAGTATTTT.

There are a few counts of this clonotype. The gene calls are TRBV5-1 and TRBJ2-1; unclear D gene. CDR3 size: 14 residues. Deletions cut 4 bases from V and 6 bases from J, with 14 bases between. Germline V gene lookup returns CDR1 SGHRS and CDR2 YFSETQ. The chain's CDR3 is CASSRDPVGNEQFF. CDR3 bases: TGCGCCAGCAGCCGTGACCCGGTGGGCAATGAGCAGTTCTTC.

This chain links TRBV4-1 with TRBJ2-4; D is possibly TRBD1 (5 bases). Germline lookup yields CDR1 MGHRA and CDR2 YSYEKL. The ends were cut back, 1 base at V and 0 bases at J, with 13 bases in the middle. CDR3 length: 17 residues. CDR3 sequence reads: CASSQGTSRVAKNIQYF. The CDR3 region has the DNA TGCGCCAGCAGCCAAGGGACATCCCGAGTAGCCAAAAACATTCAGTACTTC.

This sequence joins TRBV20-1 and TRBJ2-5; possibly TRBD2 for D (7 bases). Germline CDR1 and CDR2: DFQATT and SNEGSKA (reference sequence). The CDR3 sequence is 14 residues long. The ends were cut back, 3 bases at V and 3 bases at J, with 14 bases in the middle. The CDR3 spells CSARSRGAKETQYF. CDR3 in DNA: TGCAGTGCTAGGAGCCGGGGGGCCAAAGAGACCCAGTACTTC.